Following are 30 T cell receptor beta chains from one sample sequenced in a study of T-cell reconstitution after alpha-beta-depleted transplantation in children. Preparation of the TCRbeta library involved a method that used unique molecular identifiers. MiXCR, run by TCRdb on the PCR reads, gives a single entry per CDR3 protein. Among 350,000 to 400,000 distinct CDR3 sequences listed, about an eighth were seen once. The material sequenced was PBMCs, taken from the stem cell graft. Receptor source: a human donor who donated a stem cell graft to a child with Fanconi anemia.

This clonotype has just a few counts. The chain joins TRBV18 to TRBJ2-7; possible D gene TRBD2, 5 bases. The CDR3 is 14 residues long. Per the germline V gene, CDR1 is KGHSH and CDR2 is LQKENI. The ends were cut back, 1 base at V and 6 bases at J, with 13 bases in the middle. The CDR3 DNA is TGTGCCAGCTCACCACATCAGCTAGAGGGCGAGCAGTACTTC. Protein sequence: CASSPHQLEGEQYF.

There are a few counts of this clonotype. The chain is built from TRBV20-1 and TRBJ1-5, with 7 nucleotides matching TRBD1. CDR3 size: 13 residues. Germline CDR1 reads DFQATT; CDR2 reads SNEGSKA (reference sequence). V lost 6 bases, J lost 3 bases, and 5 bases stayed unmatched. DNA for the CDR3: TGCAGTGCCCGTGACAGGGACAATCAGCCCCAGCATTTT. Its translation is CSARDRDNQPQHF.

The genes are TRBV29-1 and TRBJ2-7, with 7 bases lining up with TRBD1. V lost 5 bases, J lost 5 bases, and 6 bases stayed unmatched. Germline CDR1 and CDR2: SQVTM and ANQGSEA. The CDR3 covers 12 residues. CDR3 sequence (DNA): TGCAGCGTTCCACAGGGGCCCCACGAGCAGTACTTC. Translation: CSVPQGPHEQYF.

This clonotype was counted between two and nine times. V is TRBV5-1 and J is TRBJ1-1, with 7 bases that match TRBD1. This CDR3 contains 14 residues. V lost 4 bases to trimming and J lost 7 bases; unmatched junction nucleotides: 10. Germline values: CDR1 SGHRS, CDR2 YFSETQ. This CDR3 reads CASSKGAGENEAFF. CDR3 in DNA: TGCGCCAGCAGCAAGGGGGCCGGAGAAAATGAAGCTTTCTTT. The whole variable domain, remainder taken from reference TRBV5-1 and TRBJ1-1, is KAGVTQTPRYLIKTRGQQVTLSCSPISGHRSVSWYQQTPGQGLQFLFEYFSETQRNKGNFPGRFSGRQFSNSRSEMNVSTLELGDSALYLCASSKGAGENEAFFGQGTRLTVV.

V usage is TRBV28 and J usage is TRBJ1-1; D uncertain. CDR1 MDHEN and CDR2 SYDVKM come from the germline V gene. Trimming removed 7 bases from V and 2 bases from J, with 11 bases in between. The CDR3 is 13 amino acids. Here the CDR3 DNA reads TGTGCCAGCAAACATCGGGGAAACACTGAAGCTTTCTTT. Its protein is CASKHRGNTEAFF.

The chain carries TRBV3-1 and TRBJ2-1; D gene ambiguous. V shed 4 bases and J shed 3 bases, with 13 bases lying between them. Germline CDR1 and CDR2: LGHDT and YNNKEL (reference sequence). The CDR3 spans 15 residues. CDR3 DNA sequence: TGTGCCAGCAGCCGGGCCCAGTGGGACTACAATGAGCAGTTCTTC. Its translation: CASSRAQWDYNEQFF.

This clonotype was picked up many times. The chain uses TRBV29-1 and TRBJ1-1; D not certain. Germline V CDR1 and CDR2: SQVTM, ANQGSEA. Trimming stripped 7 bases from V and 2 bases from J, with 11 bases between. CDR3 size: 12 residues. Written as DNA, the CDR3 is TGCAGCGCTTTCGTCCTTAACACTGAAGCTTTCTTT. It codes for CSAFVLNTEAFF.

This clonotype appeared a few times. The chain joins TRBV18 to TRBJ2-7, with TRBD1 as a possible D gene (5 bases). The CDR3 sequence is 13 residues long. V dropped 3 bases and J dropped 2 bases, with 8 bases sitting between them. Germline CDR1 is KGHSH and CDR2 is LQKENI. The CDR3 is CASSPTVTYEQYF. The CDR3 DNA sequence: TGTGCCAGCTCACCGACAGTTACCTACGAGCAGTACTTC.

A few counts support this clonotype. The V and J genes are TRBV19 and TRBJ1-5; the D gene is possibly TRBD1 (6 bases). The germline gives CDR1 LNHDA, CDR2 SQIVND (reference sequence). The CDR3 length is 14 residues. Trimming took 5 bases from V and 5 from J, leaving 13 bases between them. The CDR3: CASSDGGRHQPQHF. CDR3 bases: TGTGCCAGTAGTGACGGGGGGCGCCATCAGCCCCAGCATTTT.

This clonotype was seen a few times. This chain links TRBV20-1 with TRBJ2-1; possible D gene TRBD2, 5 bases. Germline CDR1 reads DFQATT; CDR2 reads SNEGSKA (reference sequence). V dropped 0 bases and J dropped 5 bases, with 17 bases sitting between them. This CDR3 is 16 amino acids long. CDR3 bases: TGCAGTGCTAGAGATCGCAGGACTGGGATCGACAATGAGCAGTTCTTC. Amino acid sequence: CSARDRRTGIDNEQFF.

This CDR3 reads CASSQGGNLDGYTF. The CDR3 bases are TGTGCCAGCAGCCAAGGAGGGAATCTGGATGGCTACACCTTC. The chain is built from TRBV3-1 and TRBJ1-2; D unresolved. V lost 1 base and J lost 6, with 12 bases in between. The CDR3 is 14 amino acids. Germline CDR1 is LGHDT and CDR2 is YNNKEL (reference sequence).

This clonotype has more than one count but fewer than ten. The chain joins TRBV6-2 or TRBV6-3 to TRBJ1-5; 7 nucleotides line up with TRBD1. Trimming removed 5 bases from V and 2 bases from J; junction bases left unmatched: 6. Germline-derived CDR1 and CDR2 are MNHEY and SVGEGT. This CDR3 contains 15 residues. As DNA, the CDR3 is TGTGCCAGCAGTCCACAGGGGTGGGGCAATCAGCCCCAGCATTTT. Encoded protein: CASSPQGWGNQPQHF.

This clonotype was seen at least ten times. V usage is TRBV20-1 and J usage is TRBJ2-1, with TRBD1 as a possible D gene (6 bases). V lost 5 bases, J lost 0 bases, and 11 bases lay in between. Germline CDR1 is DFQATT and CDR2 is SNEGSKA (reference sequence). The CDR3 runs 14 residues. The CDR3 DNA follows: TGCAGTGCTCCCGGACAGATCTCCTACAATGAGCAGTTCTTC. As protein: CSAPGQISYNEQFF.

The table lists this clonotype with a few counts. V and J are TRBV15 and TRBJ2-4, with no clear D. Deletions cut 0 bases from V and 5 bases from J, with 5 bases between. The germline V gene encodes CDR1 LNHNV and CDR2 YYDKDF (reference sequence). The length of the CDR3 is 13 residues. Here the CDR3 reads CATSRDRQNIQYF. As DNA, the CDR3 is TGTGCCACCAGCAGAGATCGCCAAAACATTCAGTACTTC.

This clonotype was detected only a few times. The rearrangement uses TRBV4-2 and TRBJ2-2, with 10 bases identical to TRBD2. V was pared by 4 bases and J by 7 bases, with 3 bases of the junction left unmatched. CDR1 and CDR2 from the germline V gene are LGHNA and YNFKEQ. This CDR3 is built from 14 residues. CDR3 protein: CASSRGLADGELFF. The DNA of the CDR3 is TGTGCCAGCAGCCGAGGACTAGCGGACGGGGAGCTGTTTTTT.

This clonotype was seen only a few times. The V call is TRBV9, the J call TRBJ1-6; TRBD1 aligns across 7 bases. V shed 0 bases and J 8 bases; nucleotides not matched to a gene: 5. This CDR3 has 15 amino acids. Germline CDR1 is SGDLS and CDR2 is YYNGEE. The CDR3 coding sequence is TGTGCCAGCAGCGTAGTCGACAGGGTGGATTCACCCCTCCACTTT. As protein: CASSVVDRVDSPLHF.

At least ten counts were recorded for this clonotype. The chain recombines TRBV28 with TRBJ1-1, with 8 bases lining up with TRBD1. This CDR3 is 15 amino acids long. The J segment lost 7 bases and the V segment lost 6 bases, leaving 13 bases of the junction unmatched. Germline CDR1 is MDHEN and CDR2 is SYDVKM. The DNA of the CDR3 is TGTGCCAGCAGAGACAGGGGTGGAGATTTCGTTGAAGCTTTCTTT. It codes for CASRDRGGDFVEAFF.

Only a few counts were recorded for this clonotype. The gene calls are TRBV5-1 and TRBJ2-7; possible D gene TRBD2, 7 bases. Trimming shortened V by 4 bases and J by 9 bases, and 17 bases separated the two germline ends. This CDR3 contains 13 residues. Germline assignment: CDR1 SGHRS and CDR2 YFSETQ. CDR3 protein: CASSDAGARVQYF. The CDR3 DNA sequence: TGCGCCAGCAGCGATGCGGGGGCCCGGGTGCAGTACTTC.

This clonotype came up many times. The chain carries TRBV15 and TRBJ2-3; D is uncertain. The V end was cut by 0 bases, the J end by 6 bases, with 7 bases between. CDR1 and CDR2 from the germline V gene are LNHNV and YYDKDF (reference sequence). The CDR3 covers 13 residues. DNA of the CDR3: TGTGCCACCAGCAGAGATTATGAGGATACGCAGTATTTT. This translates into CATSRDYEDTQYF. The variable domain in full, completed from reference TRBV15 and TRBJ2-3, reads DAMVIQNPRYQVTQFGKPVTLSCSQTLNHNVMYWYQQKSSQAPKLLFHYYDKDFNNEADTPDNFQSRRPNTSFCFLDIRSPGLGDTAMYLCATSRDYEDTQYFGPGTRLTVL.

This chain joins TRBV6-5 and TRBJ2-1; D gene unclear. CDR3 length: 13 residues. Trimming pared 0 bases from V and 10 bases from J, leaving 10 bases between. Germline assignment: CDR1 MNHEY and CDR2 SVGAGI. This chain's CDR3 is CASSYSIYGEQFF. CDR3 in DNA: TGTGCCAGCAGTTACTCCATTTACGGCGAGCAGTTCTTC.

Only a few counts were recorded for this clonotype. J is TRBJ2-1 and V is TRBV28, with TRBD1 matching over 7 bases. CDR1 is MDHEN, CDR2 SYDVKM, per germline. J was trimmed by 4 bases and V by 6 bases; bases with no gene match: 6. The CDR3 is 14 residues long. The CDR3 DNA reads as TGTGCCAGCAGGCGACAGGGAGAGTACAATGAGCAGTTCTTC. The encoded protein is CASRRQGEYNEQFF.

The V gene is TRBV5-4, the J gene TRBJ1-4, with D perhaps matching TRBD1 (6 bases). The germline V gene has CDR1 SGHNT and CDR2 YYREEE (reference sequence). There are 15 residues in the CDR3. V was pared by 5 bases and J by 5 bases, with 16 bases between. CDR3 in amino acids: CASSLSTGPNEKLFF. DNA for the CDR3: TGTGCCAGCAGTCTCAGCACAGGGCCAAATGAAAAACTGTTTTTT.

This clonotype was seen at least ten times. The CDR3 nucleotides are TGTGCCAGCAGTTTCGAGACAGAGAACACTGAAGCTTTCTTT. Translating it yields CASSFETENTEAFF. The V call is TRBV12-3 or TRBV12-4, the J call TRBJ1-1, with D possibly TRBD1 on 5 matching bases. This CDR3 has 14 amino acids. V was clipped by 3 bases and J by 1 base, with 9 bases between them.

A few counts support this clonotype. V usage is TRBV11-2 and J usage is TRBJ2-5; D is ambiguous. Trimming removed 3 bases at V and 7 bases at J, with 6 bases between. The germline CDR1 and CDR2 sequences are SGHAT and FQNNGV. The CDR3 spans 11 residues. Written as DNA, the CDR3 is TGTGCCAGCAGCTTCCACGGGACCCAGTACTTC. Protein: CASSFHGTQYF. The full variable domain, in which reference TRBV11-2 and TRBJ2-5 provide the parts outside the CDR3, is EAGVAQSPRYKIIEKRQSVAFWCNPISGHATLYWYQQILGQGPKLLIQFQNNGVVDDSQLPKDRFSAERLKGVDSTLKIQPAKLEDSAVYLCASSFHGTQYFGPGTRLLVL.

J is TRBJ1-2 and V is TRBV5-1, with 7 nucleotides matching TRBD1. J was trimmed by 4 bases and V by 2 bases; bases with no gene match: 8. This CDR3 spans 15 amino acids. CDR1 is SGHRS and CDR2 is YFSETQ in the germline V gene. The CDR3 coding sequence is TGCGCCAGCAGCTTAGGGGACAGCGAGATCTATGGCTACACCTTC. Protein product: CASSLGDSEIYGYTF.

This clonotype showed up just a few times. J is TRBJ2-2 and V is TRBV5-1; D unclear. The V end was cut by 4 bases, the J end by 4 bases, with 14 bases between. CDR1 SGHRS and CDR2 YFSETQ come from the germline V gene. The CDR3 is 15 residues long. CDR3 amino acids: CASSPSIGGTGELFF. In DNA form, the CDR3 reads TGCGCCAGCAGCCCGTCCATAGGCGGCACCGGGGAGCTGTTTTTT.

This clonotype was counted between two and nine times. This rearrangement joins TRBV5-1 to TRBJ2-3, with D uncertain. CDR3 size: 14 residues. Trimming took 0 bases from V and 2 from J, leaving 7 bases between them. Looked up from germline, CDR1 is SGHRS and CDR2 is YFSETQ. CDR3 sequence (DNA): TGCGCCAGCAGCTTGGCTCAGGACACAGATACGCAGTATTTT. This translates into CASSLAQDTDTQYF. Full variable domain (missing parts from reference TRBV5-1 and TRBJ2-3): KAGVTQTPRYLIKTRGQQVTLSCSPISGHRSVSWYQQTPGQGLQFLFEYFSETQRNKGNFPGRFSGRQFSNSRSEMNVSTLELGDSALYLCASSLAQDTDTQYFGPGTRLTVL.

This clonotype was detected only once. A read error may be the cause here, since a much bigger clone is one base away. The CDR3 DNA sequence: TGTGCCAGCAGCTTGGGATACGATACGCGGTATTTT. It encodes CASSLGYDTRYF. The J gene is TRBJ2-3, the V gene TRBV11-2; no reliable D call. This CDR3 has 12 amino acids. CDR1 and CDR2 (germline): SGHAT, FQNNGV. The entire variable domain, with the rest obtained from reference TRBV11-2 and TRBJ2-3, is as follows: EAGVAQSPRYKIIEKRQSVAFWCNPISGHATLYWYQQILGQGPKLLIQFQNNGVVDDSQLPKDRFSAERLKGVDSTLKIQPAKLEDSAVYLCASSLGYDTRYFGPGTRLTVL.

This clonotype appeared many times. V gene TRBV24-1 combines with J gene TRBJ2-1, with D perhaps assigned TRBD1 or TRBD2 (6 bases each). This CDR3 spans 14 amino acids. Germline assignment: CDR1 KGHDR and CDR2 SFDVKD. V dropped 1 base and J dropped 9 bases, with 12 bases sitting between them. The CDR3 loop is CATSDFGGQGEQFF. The CDR3 DNA sequence: TGTGCCACCAGTGATTTTGGGGGGCAGGGTGAGCAGTTCTTC.

This clonotype was counted between two and nine times. This sequence joins TRBV12-3 or TRBV12-4 and TRBJ1-2; D call uncertain. Trimming shortened V by 3 bases and J by 6 bases, and 11 bases separated the two germline ends. The CDR3 contains 13 residues. CDR3 in amino acids: CASSFRRLNGYTF. The CDR3 coding sequence is TGTGCCAGCAGTTTCCGACGGCTGAATGGCTACACCTTC.